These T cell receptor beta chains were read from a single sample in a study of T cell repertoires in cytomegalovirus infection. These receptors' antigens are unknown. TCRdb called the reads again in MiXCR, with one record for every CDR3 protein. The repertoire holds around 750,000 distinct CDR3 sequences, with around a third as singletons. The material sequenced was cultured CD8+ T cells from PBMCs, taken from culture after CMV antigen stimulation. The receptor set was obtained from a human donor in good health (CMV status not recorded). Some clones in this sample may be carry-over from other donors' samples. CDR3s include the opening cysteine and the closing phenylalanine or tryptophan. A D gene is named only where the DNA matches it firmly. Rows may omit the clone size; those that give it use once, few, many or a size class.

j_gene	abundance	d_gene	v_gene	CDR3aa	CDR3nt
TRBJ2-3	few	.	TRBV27	CASSRRGTFDTQYF	TGTGCCAGCAGCCGACGCGGGACCTTCGATACGCAGTATTTT
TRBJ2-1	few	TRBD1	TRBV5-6	CASSLRDRGFYNEQFF	TGTGCCAGCAGCTTGAGAGACAGGGGTTTCTACAATGAGCAGTTCTTC
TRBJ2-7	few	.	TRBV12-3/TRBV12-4	CASSTRDRGGGGGEYF	TGTGCCAGCAGTACTCGGGACAGGGGCGGCGGCGGGGGGGAGTACTTC
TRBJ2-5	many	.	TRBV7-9	CASSLESGETQYF	TGTGCCAGCAGCTTGGAAAGTGGGGAGACCCAGTACTTC
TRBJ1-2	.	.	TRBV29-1	CSVPALGAASGYTF	TGCAGCGTCCCGGCTCTGGGGGCTGCTTCTGGCTACACCTTC
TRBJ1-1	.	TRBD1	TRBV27	CASSLFGQGATNTEAFF	TGTGCCAGCAGTTTATTTGGACAGGGGGCCACGAACACTGAAGCTTTCTTT
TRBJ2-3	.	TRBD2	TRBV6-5	CASIGGVTQYF	TGTGCCAGCATCGGGGGGGTTACGCAGTATTTT
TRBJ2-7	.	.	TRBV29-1	CSVDGAAGQSAYEQYF	TGCAGCGTTGATGGGGCCGCGGGACAGTCCGCCTACGAGCAGTACTTC
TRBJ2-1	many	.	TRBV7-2	CASSLPGVYNEQFF	TGTGCCAGCAGCTTACCGGGGGTGTACAATGAGCAGTTCTTC
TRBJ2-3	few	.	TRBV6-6	CASSPGRHQGGLGGRDTQYF	TGTGCCAGCAGCCCTGGGCGCCACCAAGGGGGGTTAGGGGGGAGGGATACGCAGTATTTT
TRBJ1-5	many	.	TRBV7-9	CASSPQGSYSNQPQHF	TGTGCCAGCAGCCCGCAAGGGAGTTATAGCAATCAGCCCCAGCATTTT
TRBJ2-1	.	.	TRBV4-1	CASSQGASSGEFF	TGCGCCAGCAGCCAAGGGGCTTCCTCAGGGGAGTTCTTC
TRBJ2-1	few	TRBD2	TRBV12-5	CASGDRSGGAYNEQFF	TGTGCTAGTGGGGACCGTAGCGGGGGGGCCTACAATGAGCAGTTCTTC
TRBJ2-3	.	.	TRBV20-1	CSARDRGLSTDTQYF	TGCAGTGCTAGAGATCGGGGGCTTAGCACAGATACGCAGTATTTT
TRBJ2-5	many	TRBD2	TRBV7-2	CASSLGPWTSGEETQYF	TGTGCCAGCAGCTTGGGCCCATGGACTAGCGGGGAAGAGACCCAGTACTTC
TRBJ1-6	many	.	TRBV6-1	CAATSFHSYNSPLHF	TGTGCCGCCACGTCTTTTCACTCCTATAATTCACCCCTCCACTTT
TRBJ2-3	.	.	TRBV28	CASSFDANTDTQYF	TGTGCCAGCAGTTTCGACGCTAACACAGATACGCAGTATTTT
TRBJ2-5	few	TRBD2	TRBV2	CASSVSGEPGETQYF	TGTGCCAGCAGTGTCAGCGGGGAGCCAGGGGAGACCCAGTACTTC
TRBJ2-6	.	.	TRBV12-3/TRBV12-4	CASSYTVYPSGANVLTF	TGTGCCAGCAGTTATACCGTCTATCCCTCTGGGGCCAACGTCCTGACTTTC
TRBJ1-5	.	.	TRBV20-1	CSALEQDSNQPQHF	TGCAGTGCTCTAGAACAGGATAGCAATCAGCCCCAGCATTTT
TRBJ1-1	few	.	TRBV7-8	CASSRIRVQNTEAFF	TGTGCCAGCAGCCGAATTCGGGTTCAGAACACTGAAGCTTTCTTT
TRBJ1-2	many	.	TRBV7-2	CASSSLEGGRSRVGYTF	TGTGCCAGCAGCTCCCTGGAGGGAGGGCGATCCCGGGTTGGCTACACCTTC
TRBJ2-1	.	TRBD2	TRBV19	CASSATSGGAMGPGEQFF	TGTGCCAGTAGTGCGACTAGCGGGGGGGCAATGGGGCCAGGTGAGCAGTTCTTC
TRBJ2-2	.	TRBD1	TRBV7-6	CASSLRTGDGELFF	TGTGCCAGCAGCCTTCGGACAGGGGACGGGGAGCTGTTTTTT
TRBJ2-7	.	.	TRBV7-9	CASRLAMGQGNEQYF	TGTGCCAGCAGGCTCGCCATGGGGCAGGGTAACGAGCAGTACTTC